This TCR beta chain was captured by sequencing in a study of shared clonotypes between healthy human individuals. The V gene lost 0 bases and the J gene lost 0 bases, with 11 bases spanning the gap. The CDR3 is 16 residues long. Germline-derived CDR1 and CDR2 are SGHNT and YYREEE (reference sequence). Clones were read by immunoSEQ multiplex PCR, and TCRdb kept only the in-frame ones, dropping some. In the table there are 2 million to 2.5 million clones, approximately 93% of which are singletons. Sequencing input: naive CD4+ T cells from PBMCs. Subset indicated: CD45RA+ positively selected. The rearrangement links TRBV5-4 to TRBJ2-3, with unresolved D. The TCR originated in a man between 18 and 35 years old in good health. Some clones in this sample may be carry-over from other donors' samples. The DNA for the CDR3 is TGTGCCAGCAGCTTGGCGGCAGATACTAGCACAGATACGCAGTATTTT. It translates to CASSLAADTSTDTQYF.